These T cell receptor beta chains were read from a single sample in a study of T cells in Graves' hyperthyroidism and ophthalmopathy. A single record per CDR3 protein comes from TCRdb applying MiXCR to the multiplex PCR reads. The repertoire consists of hundreds of thousands of distinct CDR3 sequences, with roughly a fifth occurring once and the leading ten covering less than 45%. What was sequenced was blood. The receptor source for this set is a man between 50 and 59 years old with Graves' ophthalmopathy. Both conserved end residues are part of each CDR3. Fields, in order: clone size, V gene, J gene, D gene, CDR3 protein, CDR3 DNA. A D gene is named only where the DNA matches it firmly. Expanded clones are given a class, and other clones once, few, many or no size at all.

size: .
V: TRBV12-3/TRBV12-4
J: TRBJ2-2
D: .
CDR3: CASSRGTRDTGELFF
DNA: TGTGCCAGCAGCCGGGGGACACGGGACACCGGGGAGCTGTTTTTT

size: .
V: TRBV6-1
J: TRBJ2-5
D: TRBD2
CDR3: CASQRGQETQYF
DNA: TGTGCCAGCCAGCGGGGGCAAGAGACCCAGTACTTC

size: .
V: TRBV12-3/TRBV12-4
J: TRBJ1-5
D: TRBD1
CDR3: CASSLGQSKQPQHF
DNA: TGTGCCAGCAGTTTGGGACAGTCGAAGCAGCCCCAGCATTTT

size: many
V: TRBV3-1
J: TRBJ1-1
D: .
CDR3: CASSQDFGGNTEAFF
DNA: TGTGCCAGCAGCCAAGATTTCGGGGGGAACACTGAAGCTTTCTTT

size: few
V: TRBV20-1
J: TRBJ2-6
D: .
CDR3: CSAALLRAVGSGANVLTF
DNA: TGCAGTGCTGCCCTTCTCAGGGCGGTGGGGTCTGGGGCCAACGTCCTGACTTTC

size: few
V: TRBV28
J: TRBJ1-6
D: .
CDR3: CASSTDRYNSPLHF
DNA: TGTGCCAGCAGTACTGACAGATATAATTCACCCCTCCACTTT

size: many
V: TRBV7-6
J: TRBJ2-2
D: .
CDR3: CASSSTGAGTGELFF
DNA: TGTGCCAGCAGCTCAACAGGGGCGGGGACCGGGGAGCTGTTTTTT

size: few
V: TRBV4-2
J: TRBJ2-5
D: .
CDR3: CASSQDLGRDGLETQYF
DNA: TGTGCCAGCAGCCAAGATTTAGGGCGGGATGGCTTGGAGACCCAGTACTTC

size: many
V: TRBV30
J: TRBJ2-7
D: TRBD2
CDR3: CACGTRTSGEQYF
DNA: TGTGCCTGTGGAACCCGGACTAGCGGCGAGCAGTACTTC

size: .
V: TRBV29-1
J: TRBJ1-3
D: .
CDR3: CSVESGAGNTIYF
DNA: TGCAGCGTTGAATCAGGGGCCGGAAACACCATATATTTT

size: many
V: TRBV20-1
J: TRBJ2-7
D: .
CDR3: CSAPSGVKDEQYF
DNA: TGCAGTGCTCCCTCTGGAGTGAAGGACGAGCAGTACTTC

size: .
V: TRBV30
J: TRBJ2-2
D: TRBD2
CDR3: CAWRGGLAAGELFF
DNA: TGTGCCTGGAGGGGGGGACTAGCGGCCGGGGAGCTGTTTTTT

size: .
V: TRBV29-1
J: TRBJ2-7
D: TRBD1
CDR3: CSVASLQGHCEQYF
DNA: TGCAGCGTTGCCTCCCTACAGGGGCACTGCGAGCAGTACTTC

size: few
V: TRBV5-4
J: TRBJ2-1
D: TRBD2
CDR3: CASSLALLAGANNEQFF
DNA: TGTGCCAGCAGCTTGGCCTTACTAGCGGGAGCTAACAATGAGCAGTTCTTC

size: .
V: TRBV30
J: TRBJ2-1
D: TRBD2
CDR3: CAWSFGSGIYNEQFF
DNA: TGTGCCTGGAGTTTTGGTAGCGGGATATACAATGAGCAGTTCTTC

size: .
V: TRBV5-1
J: TRBJ2-7
D: .
CDR3: CASSTGQGGYEQYF
DNA: TGCGCCAGCAGCACTGGACAGGGAGGGTACGAGCAGTACTTC

size: many
V: TRBV27
J: TRBJ1-5
D: .
CDR3: CASRFGSNQPQHF
DNA: TGTGCCAGCAGGTTCGGCAGCAATCAGCCCCAGCATTTT

size: many
V: TRBV30
J: TRBJ1-1
D: .
CDR3: CAWRRTKTEAFF
DNA: TGTGCCTGGAGGCGGACGAAGACCGAAGCTTTCTTT

size: .
V: TRBV4-1
J: TRBJ2-3
D: TRBD2
CDR3: CASSQTSGGATDTQYF
DNA: TGCGCCAGCAGCCAAACTAGCGGAGGGGCCACAGATACGCAGTATTTT

size: .
V: TRBV12-3/TRBV12-4
J: TRBJ1-1
D: .
CDR3: CASNSPQGLNTETFF
DNA: TGTGCCAGCAATTCCCCCCAGGGCTTGAACACTGAAACTTTCTTT

size: .
V: TRBV15
J: TRBJ1-1
D: TRBD1
CDR3: CATSRASGTGNTEAFF
DNA: TGTGCCACCAGCAGAGCCAGCGGGACAGGGAACACTGAAGCTTTCTTT

size: .
V: TRBV4-1
J: TRBJ2-4
D: .
CDR3: CASSQEIGVSKNIQYF
DNA: TGCGCCAGCAGCCAAGAGATAGGGGTGTCCAAAAACATTCAGTACTTC

size: .
V: TRBV10-3
J: TRBJ1-6
D: .
CDR3: CAIGEGGRVAPLHF
DNA: TGTGCCATCGGAGAGGGCGGCAGGGTGGCACCCCTCCACTTT

size: .
V: TRBV5-1
J: TRBJ1-3
D: .
CDR3: CASSLRPGAGNTIYF
DNA: TGCGCCAGCAGCTTGAGGCCAGGAGCTGGAAACACCATATATTTT

size: .
V: TRBV6-2/TRBV6-3
J: TRBJ1-6
D: TRBD1
CDR3: CASTDRGNSPLHF
DNA: TGTGCCAGCACGGACAGGGGCAATTCACCCCTCCACTTT

size: many
V: TRBV20-1
J: TRBJ2-7
D: TRBD2
CDR3: CSALAGVVPYEQYF
DNA: TGCAGTGCTCTAGCGGGAGTGGTCCCCTACGAGCAGTACTTC

size: few
V: TRBV19
J: TRBJ1-5
D: TRBD1
CDR3: CASSIDRAYNQPQHF
DNA: TGTGCCAGTAGTATCGACAGGGCCTACAATCAGCCCCAGCATTTT

size: .
V: TRBV7-7
J: TRBJ2-1
D: TRBD2
CDR3: CASSPGLAYEQFF
DNA: TGTGCTAGCAGCCCCGGACTAGCGTACGAGCAGTTCTTC

size: few
V: TRBV24-1
J: TRBJ2-7
D: TRBD1
CDR3: CATSEPGGREQYF
DNA: TGTGCCACCAGTGAGCCAGGGGGTCGGGAGCAGTACTTC

size: many
V: TRBV7-7
J: TRBJ2-5
D: TRBD1
CDR3: CASSSDRGSETQYF
DNA: TGTGCTAGCAGTTCCGACAGGGGTTCAGAGACCCAGTACTTC

size: few
V: TRBV20-1
J: TRBJ1-2
D: .
CDR3: CSARRLDYGYTF
DNA: TGCAGTGCTAGACGGCTGGATTATGGCTACACCTTC

size: few
V: TRBV3-1
J: TRBJ1-6
D: .
CDR3: CASSQGRDSPLHF
DNA: TGTGCCAGCAGCCAAGGTCGGGATTCACCCCTCCACTTT

size: .
V: TRBV2
J: TRBJ2-4
D: .
CDR3: CASSGSYGNIQYF
DNA: TGTGCCAGCAGTGGGTCTTATGGTAACATTCAGTACTTC

size: .
V: TRBV7-8
J: TRBJ2-3
D: .
CDR3: CASSLALLADTDTQYF
DNA: TGTGCCAGCAGCTTAGCGCTACTAGCCGACACAGATACGCAGTATTTT

size: few
V: TRBV4-1
J: TRBJ2-7
D: TRBD2
CDR3: CASASGRADEQYF
DNA: TGCGCCAGCGCTAGCGGGAGGGCTGACGAGCAGTACTTC

size: few
V: TRBV24-1
J: TRBJ1-1
D: .
CDR3: CATSDTLTGEAFF
DNA: TGTGCCACCAGTGATACCTTAACAGGGGAAGCTTTCTTT

size: .
V: TRBV3-1
J: TRBJ2-3
D: TRBD1
CDR3: CACGRDRGRDDTQYF
DNA: TGTGCCTGCGGCCGCGACAGGGGAAGGGATGATACGCAGTATTTT

size: many
V: TRBV6-1
J: TRBJ1-5
D: .
CDR3: CASSSHTNQPQHF
DNA: TGTGCCAGCAGTAGCCATACCAATCAGCCCCAGCATTTT

size: .
V: TRBV20-1
J: TRBJ2-1
D: TRBD2
CDR3: CSVASGSHNEQFF
DNA: TGCAGTGTGGCAAGCGGGAGCCACAATGAGCAGTTCTTC

size: .
V: TRBV9
J: TRBJ2-2
D: .
CDR3: CASKTGLDTGELFF
DNA: TGTGCCAGCAAAACAGGGTTGGACACCGGGGAGCTGTTTTTT

size: .
V: TRBV7-6
J: TRBJ2-2
D: TRBD2
CDR3: CASSLGLAGGGTGELFF
DNA: TGTGCCAGCAGCTTAGGACTGGCGGGAGGGGGCACCGGGGAGCTGTTTTTT

size: .
V: TRBV19
J: TRBJ2-2
D: .
CDR3: CASTAPIGELFF
DNA: TGTGCCAGTACCGCCCCGATCGGGGAGCTGTTTTTT

size: many
V: TRBV20-1
J: TRBJ2-1
D: TRBD1
CDR3: CSASPSGQGVGEQFF
DNA: TGCAGTGCTAGCCCGTCGGGACAGGGGGTAGGTGAGCAGTTCTTC

size: few
V: TRBV9
J: TRBJ1-1
D: .
CDR3: CASSVDERMNTEAFF
DNA: TGTGCCAGCAGCGTAGATGAACGGATGAACACTGAAGCTTTCTTT

size: few
V: TRBV5-1
J: TRBJ2-1
D: .
CDR3: CASSLGTDGAEQFF
DNA: TGCGCCAGCAGCTTGGGGACTGACGGGGCTGAGCAGTTCTTC

size: .
V: TRBV7-9
J: TRBJ2-1
D: .
CDR3: CASSLVRGGSTIEQFF
DNA: TGTGCCAGCAGCTTAGTAAGGGGGGGCTCGACAATTGAGCAGTTCTTC